This entry lists 10 T cell receptor beta chains sequenced from one sample in a study of T cells after yellow fever vaccination. One entry per CDR3 protein results from TCRdb running MiXCR on the 5' RACE reads. The sample lists some 670,000 distinct CDR3 sequences; roughly 12% were seen once. The source material was PBMCs, sampled on the day of the yellow fever booster vaccination. The receptors stem from a man aged 25-45 years who received the YFV17D yellow fever vaccine.

The chain combines TRBV4-2 with TRBJ2-2; 8 nucleotides align to TRBD1. The CDR3 spans 16 residues. The J segment lost 1 base and the V segment lost 0 bases, leaving 1 base of the junction unmatched. Germline V gives CDR1 LGHNA, CDR2 YNFKEQ. The CDR3 protein is CASSQEGTGNTGELFF. The CDR3 DNA is TGTGCCAGCAGCCAAGAGGGGACAGGGAACACCGGGGAGCTGTTTTTT.

This clonotype occurred many times. The chain combines TRBV4-2 with TRBJ2-2; TRBD2 is a possible D gene (6 bases). Germline V gene data show CDR1 as LGHNA and CDR2 as YNFKEQ. V lost 4 bases and J 2 bases, leaving 11 bases between the germline ends. This CDR3 is built from 15 residues. The CDR3 sequence: CASSPVEGNTGELFF. The CDR3 region has the DNA TGTGCCAGCAGCCCCGTGGAGGGAAACACCGGGGAGCTGTTTTTT.

The genes are TRBV7-3 and TRBJ2-3, with unresolved D. V lost 2 bases and J lost 7, with 19 bases in between. Germline assignment: CDR1 SGHTA and CDR2 FQGTGA. This CDR3 contains 16 residues. CDR3 nucleotides: TGTGCCAGCAGCTTATCCAACCTACCACCGTGGAATACGCAGTATTTT. Its translation is CASSLSNLPPWNTQYF.

V usage is TRBV4-3 and J usage is TRBJ2-5; possibly TRBD2 for D (7 bases). The CDR3 extends over 18 amino acids. CDR1 is LGHNA, CDR2 YSLEER, per germline. The germline V and J ends were trimmed by 2 bases and 4 bases, with 23 bases remaining between them. The CDR3 spells CASSQRTPRRGGGETQYF. As DNA, the CDR3 is TGCGCCAGCAGCCAACGTACCCCGCGGCGGGGAGGGGGAGAGACCCAGTACTTC.

The rearrangement uses TRBV21-1 and TRBJ2-7; the D call TRBD1 from the table was never checked on the DNA. TRBV21-1 is listed as a pseudogene. The length of the CDR3 is 14 residues. The DNA for the CDR3 is TGTGCCAGCAGCAATTCCGGGACACAATACGAGCAGTACTTC. Translation: CASSNSGTQYEQYF.

This clonotype was seen a handful of times. The chain joins TRBV12-3 or TRBV12-4 to TRBJ2-6, with D unresolved. The CDR3 is 16 amino acids. V was cut by 2 bases and J by 1 base, with 9 bases left in between. The CDR3 here is CASSLYWISGANVLTF. CDR3 bases: TGTGCCAGCAGTTTATATTGGATTTCTGGGGCCAACGTCCTGACTTTC.

This clonotype appeared a few times. The CDR3 does not close with the conserved phenylalanine or tryptophan, likely indicating a read error. The limits of the CDR3 on the DNA are not certain, so only TCRdb's listed CDR3 is given. This chain links TRBV5-1 with TRBJ2-7. The CDR3 adds up to 8 amino acids, both ends counted. From germline, CDR1 is SGHRS and CDR2 YFSETQ. CDR3: CASTYGKI.

This chain links TRBV19 with TRBJ2-3; 9 positions agree with TRBD2. The CDR3 extends over 15 amino acids. Unmatched junction bases numbered 7, after V lost 4 bases and J lost 5 bases. CDR1 LNHDA and CDR2 SQIVND come from the germline V gene (reference sequence). CDR3 protein: CASSNSGRSGDTQYF. The CDR3 DNA follows: TGTGCCAGTAGTAATAGCGGGAGATCAGGAGATACGCAGTATTTT.

This clonotype has a count of ten or more. The chain has TRBV7-2 and TRBJ1-5, with D maybe TRBD1 (5 bases). CDR1 and CDR2 (germline): SGHTA, FQGNSA. The CDR3 sequence is 13 residues long. V was clipped by 2 bases and J by 4 bases, with 6 bases between them. CDR3 region: CASSLRGNQPQHF. The CDR3 region has the DNA TGTGCCAGCAGCTTAAGGGGAAATCAGCCCCAGCATTTT.

The rearrangement uses TRBV2 and TRBJ2-7; no clear D gene. The length of the CDR3 is 14 residues. V shed 6 bases and J shed 5 bases, with 17 bases lying between them. The germline gives CDR1 SNHLY, CDR2 FYNNEI. The CDR3 DNA reads as TGTGCCAGCAGGACCGCTAGGATCCCCCACGAGCAGTACTTC. As protein: CASRTARIPHEQYF.